This T cell receptor beta chain was sequenced for a study of blood T cells in healthy people across ages. Findings and limits, study-wide: Whereas aged donors had fewer naive CD4+ cells, long-lived donors had more of them and higher diversity. Diversity of TCR beta per million T cells declined in a roughly linear way with age. The study regarded diversity estimates from one million T cells as underestimates.

As concerns this clonotype: No antigen is known for it.

This CDR3 has 15 residues. CDR1 is WNHNN, CDR2 SYGVQD, per germline (reference sequence). It was with a sample-barcoded 5' primer and a J-beta primer mix that a second PCR of roughly 7 to 12 cycles was run. CDR3-containing paired-end reads numbering at least 2.5 million came from each sample. MiXCR, run by TCRdb on the 5' RACE reads, gives a single entry per CDR3 protein. Of 850,000 to 1,300,000 distinct CDR3 sequences detected, under 45% appear once; the ten largest clones hold about 19%. The rearrangement links TRBV10-1 to TRBJ2-5; 10 bases match TRBD2. The J call may not be correct, given that the DNA end is closer to TRBJ2-7. Source material: blood. This TCR derives from a woman aged 55 to 70 in good health. CDR3 residues: CASSESAGGYDEQYF. The CDR3 coding sequence is TGCGCCAGCAGTGAGTCAGCGGGAGGGTACGACGAGCAGTACTTC.